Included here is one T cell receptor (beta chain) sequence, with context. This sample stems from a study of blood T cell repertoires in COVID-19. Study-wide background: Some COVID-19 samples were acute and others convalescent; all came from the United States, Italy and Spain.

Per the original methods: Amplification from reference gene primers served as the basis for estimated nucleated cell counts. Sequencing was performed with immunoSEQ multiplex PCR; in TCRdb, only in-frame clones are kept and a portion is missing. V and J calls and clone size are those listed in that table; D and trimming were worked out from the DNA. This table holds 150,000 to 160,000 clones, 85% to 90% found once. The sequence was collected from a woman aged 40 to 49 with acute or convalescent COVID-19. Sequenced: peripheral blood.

The CDR3 DNA reads TGTGCCTGGAGTGCCTCCGGGACAGGGGGTCAGCCCCAGCATTTT. This gives the protein CAWSASGTGGQPQHF. The chain has TRBV30 and TRBJ1-5, with 11 positions matching TRBD1. This CDR3 region has 15 residues. Germline CDR1 and CDR2: GTSNPN and SVGIG (reference sequence). Losses at the gene ends were 1 base for V and 6 bases for J; bases not matched to a gene: 5.